These 24 T cell receptor beta chains originate from one sample sequenced in a study of OX40 agonist ivuxolimab in advanced cancers. TCRdb keeps only in-frame clones here, not all; method: immunoSEQ multiplex PCR. Of about 59,000 clones in the sample, more than 65% were seen once. The sample here was CD4+ or CD8+ T cells sorted from blood, taken in a trial of the OX40 agonist ivuxolimab. The receptors shown here come from an adult with an advanced solid tumor such as melanoma, head and neck, liver or kidney cancer.

The chain links TRBV7-8 to TRBJ2-1; 11 nucleotides align to TRBD2. Germline V gives CDR1 SGHVS, CDR2 FQNEAQ. This CDR3 comprises 15 residues. Trimming at V came to 0 bases and at J to 10 bases, leaving 5 bases not matched to a gene. The CDR3 spells CASSLALSGRGEQFF. In nucleotides, the CDR3 is TGTGCCAGCAGCTTAGCGCTTAGCGGGAGGGGCGAGCAGTTCTTC.

The chain uses TRBV25-1 and TRBJ2-3; 11 bases line up with TRBD2. Germline V CDR1 and CDR2: MGHDK, SYGVNS. The CDR3 loop spans 18 amino acids. Germline trimming cut 6 bases from V and 2 bases from J; bases unmatched to any gene: 13. CDR3 amino acids: CASSVSIAGGGPTDTQYF. The CDR3 region has the DNA TGTGCCAGCAGCGTTAGTATAGCGGGAGGGGGTCCCACAGATACGCAGTATTTT.

The chain joins TRBV7-6 to TRBJ2-1, with D possibly TRBD1 on 5 matching bases. This CDR3 spans 17 amino acids. Trimming removed 1 base at V and 8 bases at J, with 21 bases between. Germline loops: CDR1 SGHVS, CDR2 FNYEAQ. CDR3 in amino acids: CASSLVVGLDKGDEQFF. CDR3 coding DNA: TGTGCCAGCAGCTTAGTGGTGGGGCTAGATAAAGGCGATGAGCAGTTCTTC.

V gene TRBV5-1 combines with J gene TRBJ2-5, with 11 bases identical to TRBD2. V trimming: 3 bases; J trimming: 1 base; junction bases outside the gene matches: 8. Germline assignment: CDR1 SGHRS and CDR2 YFSETQ. The CDR3 runs 17 residues. The CDR3 loop is CASSWALAGGTQETQYF. CDR3 nucleotides: TGCGCCAGCAGCTGGGCTCTAGCGGGAGGAACCCAAGAGACCCAGTACTTC.

J is TRBJ1-1 and V is TRBV29-1, with a possible D match to TRBD1 (6 bases). Germline V CDR1 and CDR2: SQVTM, ANQGSEA. The CDR3 extends over 13 amino acids. V was trimmed by 7 bases and J by 1 base, leaving 13 bases between them. In nucleotides, the CDR3 is TGCAGCGCCCACAGGGATGAGAACACTGAAGCTTTCTTT. Its protein is CSAHRDENTEAFF.

The chain is built from TRBV27 and TRBJ1-1; D is possibly TRBD1 (6 bases). Germline assignment: CDR1 MNHEY and CDR2 SMNVEV (reference sequence). Trimming left V 6 bases short and J 6 bases short, with 23 bases between. The length of the CDR3 is 16 residues. The CDR3 spells CASRRTIGGSSAEAFF. The CDR3 bases are TGTGCCAGCAGACGTACCATTGGGGGCTCGAGCGCTGAAGCTTTCTTT.

V is TRBV28 and J is TRBJ1-6; D not certain. CDR1 and CDR2 (germline): MDHEN, SYDVKM. Trimming took off 7 bases at V and 6 bases at J, with 7 bases between the two ends. This CDR3 spans 12 amino acids. CDR3 nucleotide sequence: TGTGCCAGCAAGGCGATTAATTCACCCCTCCACTTT. Translating it yields CASKAINSPLHF.

The V call is TRBV6-1, the J call TRBJ2-5; either TRBD1 or TRBD2 may fit D (6 bases each). V dropped 4 bases and J dropped 11 bases, with 17 bases sitting between them. The CDR3 is 13 residues long. Germline assignment: CDR1 MNHNS and CDR2 SASEGT. The CDR3 DNA sequence: TGTGCCAGCAGTGCGACCTTTGAGGGGGGACAGTACTTC. Translation: CASSATFEGGQYF.

The chain links TRBV19 to TRBJ1-1; possible D gene TRBD1, 6 bases. Trimming shortened V by 9 bases and J by 1 base, and 18 bases separated the two germline ends. Germline values: CDR1 LNHDA, CDR2 SQIVND (reference sequence). The CDR3 length is 15 residues. CDR3 sequence: CASTVTGHKNTEAFF. CDR3 nucleotides: TGTGCCAGCACGGTAACGGGACATAAGAACACTGAAGCTTTCTTT. Full variable domain (outside the CDR3, taken from reference TRBV19 and TRBJ1-1): DGGITQSPKYLFRKEGQNVTLSCEQNLNHDAMYWYRQDPGQGLRLIYYSQIVNDFQKGDIAEGYSVSREKKESFPLTVTSAQKNPTAFYLCASTVTGHKNTEAFFGQGTRLTVV.

This clone was detected a few times. The rearrangement links TRBV30 to TRBJ2-7; maybe TRBD1 (5 bases). This CDR3 has 14 residues. Between the trimmed V and J ends, which lost 0 bases and 5 bases, there was a span of 14 bases. CDR1 is GTSNPN and CDR2 is SVGIG in the germline V gene (reference sequence). The CDR3 DNA reads as TGTGCCTGGAGTGTAACCAGGGTCGAGAACGAGCAGTACTTC. Translation: CAWSVTRVENEQYF.

The chain recombines TRBV4-3 with TRBJ2-2; D is possibly TRBD2 (6 bases). CDR1 LGHNA and CDR2 YSLEER come from the germline V gene. CDR3 length: 15 residues. The V end lost 2 bases, the J end lost 0 bases, and 7 bases lay between the germline ends. The CDR3 nucleotides read TGCGCCAGCAGCCAAAGACTAGCGAACACCGGGGAGCTGTTTTTT. Amino acid sequence: CASSQRLANTGELFF.

The CDR3 nucleotides read TGTGCCAGCAGCTTCGGGACTAGCCGCCAAGAGACCCAGTACTTC. Translated, it gives CASSFGTSRQETQYF. The chain recombines TRBV7-8 with TRBJ2-5; 9 bases align to TRBD2. Germline trimming cut 3 bases from V and 1 base from J; bases unmatched to any gene: 3. The CDR3 consists of 15 residues. Germline V gives CDR1 SGHVS, CDR2 FQNEAQ.

The V and J genes are TRBV7-2 and TRBJ1-4; D unclear. The CDR3 spans 16 residues. Germline V lookup: CDR1 SGHTA, CDR2 FQGNSA. V gave up 5 bases and J gave up 0 bases, with 13 bases separating them. The CDR3 protein is CASSETSGTTNEKLFF. The CDR3 DNA sequence: TGTGCCAGCAGCGAAACCAGTGGGACAACTAATGAAAAACTGTTTTTT.

This clone appeared once. This rearrangement joins TRBV5-8 to TRBJ2-1, with TRBD2 identical over 7 bases. This CDR3 comprises 17 residues. Germline V lookup: CDR1 SGHTS, CDR2 YDEGEE. V shed 3 bases, J shed 0 bases, and the junction held 9 bases outside the gene matches. CDR3 in DNA: TGTGCCAGCAGCTCCCGGGACTACCTGAGCTCCTACAATGAGCAGTTCTTC. Translated, it gives CASSSRDYLSSYNEQFF. The full variable domain, in which reference TRBV5-8 and TRBJ2-1 provide the parts outside the CDR3, is EAGVTQSPTHLIKTRGQQATLRCSPISGHTSVYWYQQALGLGLQFLLWYDEGEERNRGNFPPRFSGRQFPNYSSELNVNALELEDSALYLCASSSRDYLSSYNEQFFGPGTRLTVL.

In its sample, this clone was seen a few times. The V gene is TRBV5-1, the J gene TRBJ2-5; the D is unclear. V was shortened by 5 bases and J by 2 bases, with 13 bases between the two germline ends. Germline CDR1 and CDR2: SGHRS and YFSETQ. This CDR3 spans 14 amino acids. CDR3: CASRDSVVQETQYF. For the CDR3, the DNA is TGCGCCAGCAGGGATTCAGTGGTTCAAGAGACCCAGTACTTC.

The rearrangement links TRBV4-2 to TRBJ2-5; D call uncertain. The CDR3 spans 14 residues. Looked up from germline, CDR1 is LGHNA and CDR2 is YNFKEQ. Trimming took off 0 bases at V and 7 bases at J, with 12 bases between the two ends. The CDR3 DNA sequence: TGTGCCAGCAGCCAAGACTCCTCGCGACGGACCCAGTACTTC. Protein: CASSQDSSRRTQYF.

This chain joins TRBV7-9 and TRBJ1-1; D ambiguous. V lost 5 bases, J lost 0 bases, and 25 bases lay in between. This CDR3 has 19 residues. Per germline, CDR1 SEHNR and CDR2 FQNEAQ (reference sequence). CDR3 sequence reads: CASSPPFAFKGRLNTEAFF. The CDR3 DNA reads TGTGCCAGCAGCCCTCCCTTCGCGTTTAAAGGCAGATTGAACACTGAAGCTTTCTTT.

This chain uses TRBV7-8 with TRBJ2-1, with D possibly TRBD2 on 5 matching bases. The CDR3 loop spans 14 amino acids. Trimming removed 5 bases from V and 5 bases from J, with 13 bases in between. Germline V gene data show CDR1 as SGHVS and CDR2 as FQNEAQ. This CDR3 is CASSQRRVNNEQFF. In DNA form, the CDR3 reads TGTGCCAGCAGCCAGCGGCGGGTAAACAATGAGCAGTTCTTC.

The rearrangement uses TRBV7-2 and TRBJ2-3; D may be TRBD1 or TRBD2 (6 bases each). The CDR3 is 15 amino acids. Germline V lookup: CDR1 SGHTA, CDR2 FQGNSA. V was clipped by 6 bases and J by 3 bases, with 16 bases between them. Here the CDR3 DNA reads TGTGCCAGCAGTTCTCAAGGGGGGAGAACAGATACGCAGTATTTT. Translated: CASSSQGGRTDTQYF. The variable domain in full, with the rest retrieved from reference TRBV7-2 and TRBJ2-3, is GAGVSQSPSNKVTEKGKDVELRCDPISGHTALYWYRQSLGQGLEFLIYFQGNSAPDKSGLPSDRFSAERTGGSVSTLTIQRTQQEDSAVYLCASSSQGGRTDTQYFGPGTRLTVL.

The chain carries TRBV6-5 and TRBJ1-2, with D perhaps matching TRBD1 (5 bases). The CDR3 has 13 residues. Germline V CDR1 and CDR2: MNHEY, SVGAGI. V was pared by 5 bases and J by 1 base, with 8 bases between. CDR3 sequence: CASSVTVNYGYTF. The DNA of the CDR3 is TGTGCCAGCAGTGTGACAGTTAACTATGGCTACACCTTC.

The chain employs TRBV4-1 and TRBJ2-1; D assignment may be TRBD1 or TRBD2 (5 bases each). CDR1 and CDR2 from the germline V gene are MGHRA and YSYEKL. Deletions cut 0 bases from V and 8 bases from J, with 17 bases between. The CDR3 extends over 16 amino acids. The CDR3 region is CASSQETTGGWDEQFF. The DNA of the CDR3 is TGCGCCAGCAGCCAAGAGACCACAGGAGGTTGGGATGAGCAGTTCTTC.

The V gene is TRBV6-5, the J gene TRBJ2-1; TRBD1 agrees at 7 bases. Germline lookup yields CDR1 MNHEY and CDR2 SVGAGI. V was clipped by 2 bases and J by 9 bases; unmatched bases: 4. The CDR3 contains 13 residues. CDR3 coding DNA: TGTGCCAGCAGTTACCCGACAGGGAGTGAGCAGTTCTTC. Translation gives CASSYPTGSEQFF.

CDR3 in DNA: TGCGCCAGCAGCTTGTTAGGGGCTTCCAACAATGAGCAGTTCTTC. Protein product: CASSLLGASNNEQFF. The chain is built from TRBV5-1 and TRBJ2-1; D possibly corresponds to TRBD1 (5 bases). V shed 1 base and J shed 5 bases, with 13 bases lying between them. Germline CDR1 SGHRS, CDR2 YFSETQ. CDR3 length: 15 residues.

This chain joins TRBV7-8 and TRBJ2-7, with 12 positions matching TRBD2. This CDR3 spans 15 amino acids. Germline V lookup: CDR1 SGHVS, CDR2 FQNEAQ. Trimming took 2 bases from V and 4 from J; bases not matched to a gene: 3. This CDR3 reads CASSLPSGRGYEQYF. CDR3 coding DNA: TGTGCCAGCAGCTTACCTAGCGGGAGGGGATACGAGCAGTACTTC.